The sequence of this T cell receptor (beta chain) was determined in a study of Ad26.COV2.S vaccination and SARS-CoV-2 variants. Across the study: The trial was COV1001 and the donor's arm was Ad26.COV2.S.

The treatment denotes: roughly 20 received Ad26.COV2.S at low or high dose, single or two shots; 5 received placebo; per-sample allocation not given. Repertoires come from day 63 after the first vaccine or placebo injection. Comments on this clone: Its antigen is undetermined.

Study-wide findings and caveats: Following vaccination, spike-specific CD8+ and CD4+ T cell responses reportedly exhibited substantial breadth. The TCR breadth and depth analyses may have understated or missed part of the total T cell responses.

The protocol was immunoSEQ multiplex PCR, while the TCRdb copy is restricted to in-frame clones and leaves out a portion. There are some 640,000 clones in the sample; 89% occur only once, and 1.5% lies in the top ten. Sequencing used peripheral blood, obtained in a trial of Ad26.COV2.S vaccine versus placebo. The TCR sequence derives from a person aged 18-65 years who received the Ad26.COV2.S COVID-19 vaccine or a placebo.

CDR3 sequence (DNA): TGTGCCACCAGCAGAGATGATGGAGCGGCTACCGGGGAGCTGTTTTTT. It encodes CATSRDDGAATGELFF. The chain uses TRBV15 and TRBJ2-2, with D perhaps matching TRBD2 (5 bases). V was cut by 0 bases and J by 5 bases, with 13 bases left in between. Germline CDR1 reads LNHNV; CDR2 reads YYDKDF (reference sequence). The CDR3 is 16 amino acids.